This T cell receptor beta chain was identified during a study of blood T cell repertoires in COVID-19. Profiled with immunoSEQ multiplex PCR; TCRdb holds only in-frame clones, not every one. The table includes about 250,000 clones, around 81% detected once. Germline CDR1 reads SEHNR; CDR2 reads FQNEAQ (reference sequence). The length of the CDR3 is 13 residues. V was trimmed by 2 bases and J by 0 bases, leaving 5 bases between them. The sequencing sample was made of peripheral blood. The V and J genes are TRBV7-9 and TRBJ2-7; D remains unclear. The receptor was derived from a person aged 65 to 85 with COVID-19, enrolled during active disease. The CDR3 spells CASSLISSYEQYF. The CDR3 DNA reads TGTGCCAGCAGCTTAATCAGCTCCTACGAGCAGTACTTC.